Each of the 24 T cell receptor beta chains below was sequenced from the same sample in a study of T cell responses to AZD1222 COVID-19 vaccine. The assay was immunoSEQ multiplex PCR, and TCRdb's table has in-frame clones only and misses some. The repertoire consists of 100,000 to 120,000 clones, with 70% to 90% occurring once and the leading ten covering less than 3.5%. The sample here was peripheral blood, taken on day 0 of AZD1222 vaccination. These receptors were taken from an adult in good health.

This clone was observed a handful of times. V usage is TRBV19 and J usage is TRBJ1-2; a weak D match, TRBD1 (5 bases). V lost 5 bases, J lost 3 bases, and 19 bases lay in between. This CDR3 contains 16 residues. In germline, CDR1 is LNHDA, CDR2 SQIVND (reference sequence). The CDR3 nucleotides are TGTGCCAGTAGTCCCAGGCGGGGGGAGCACGACTATGGCTACACCTTC. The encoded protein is CASSPRRGEHDYGYTF.

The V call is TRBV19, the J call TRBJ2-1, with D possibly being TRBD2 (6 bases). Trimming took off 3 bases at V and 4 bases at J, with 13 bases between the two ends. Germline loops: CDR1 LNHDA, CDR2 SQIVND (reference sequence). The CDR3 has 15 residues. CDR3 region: CASSIRAGLYNEQFF. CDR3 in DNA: TGTGCCAGTAGTATCCGGGCGGGGCTATACAATGAGCAGTTCTTC.

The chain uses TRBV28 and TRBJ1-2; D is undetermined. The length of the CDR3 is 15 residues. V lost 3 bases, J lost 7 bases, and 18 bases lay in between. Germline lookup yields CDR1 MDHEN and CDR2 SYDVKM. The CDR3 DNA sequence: TGTGCCAGCAGTTTTGGGCGGATAAACTATGGTGGCTACACCTTC. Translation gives CASSFGRINYGGYTF.

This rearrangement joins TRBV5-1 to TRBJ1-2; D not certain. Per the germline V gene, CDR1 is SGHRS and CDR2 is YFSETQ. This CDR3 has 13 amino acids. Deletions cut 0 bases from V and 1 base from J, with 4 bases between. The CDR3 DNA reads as TGCGCCAGCAGCTTGGAGGTTAACTATGGCTACACCTTC. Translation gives CASSLEVNYGYTF.

The CDR3 nucleotides read TGTGCCAGCAGCTTTGTAGGGGCGGGTCAGCCCCAGCATTTT. This codes for CASSFVGAGQPQHF. This sequence joins TRBV5-8 and TRBJ1-5; D may be TRBD1 (5 bases). CDR3 length: 14 amino acids. CDR1 is SGHTS, CDR2 YDEGEE, per germline. V lost 2 bases to trimming and J lost 6 bases, with 12 bases between them. Variable domain in full (rest from reference TRBV5-8 and TRBJ1-5): EAGVTQSPTHLIKTRGQQATLRCSPISGHTSVYWYQQALGLGLQFLLWYDEGEERNRGNFPPRFSGRQFPNYSSELNVNALELEDSALYLCASSFVGAGQPQHFGDGTRLSIL.

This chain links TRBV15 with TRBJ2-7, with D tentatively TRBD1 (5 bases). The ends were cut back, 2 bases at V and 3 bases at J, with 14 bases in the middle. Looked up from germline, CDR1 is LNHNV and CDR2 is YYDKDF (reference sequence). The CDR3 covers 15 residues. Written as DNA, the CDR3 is TGTGCCACCAGCAGAAGGACACCCAACCTCTACGAGCAGTACTTC. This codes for CATSRRTPNLYEQYF.

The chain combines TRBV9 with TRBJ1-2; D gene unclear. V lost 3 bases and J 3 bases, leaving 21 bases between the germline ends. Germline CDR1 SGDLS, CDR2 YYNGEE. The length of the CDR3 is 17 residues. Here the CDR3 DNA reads TGTGCCAGCAGCGGAAACCAAAACCTAGGTCTCGACTATGGCTACACCTTC. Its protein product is CASSGNQNLGLDYGYTF.

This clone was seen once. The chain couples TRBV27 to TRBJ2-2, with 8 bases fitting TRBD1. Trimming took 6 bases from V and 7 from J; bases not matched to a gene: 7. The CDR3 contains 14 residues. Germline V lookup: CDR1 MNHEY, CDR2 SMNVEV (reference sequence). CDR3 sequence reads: CASRISGGIGELFF. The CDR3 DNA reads TGTGCCAGCAGGATTTCAGGGGGCATCGGGGAGCTGTTTTTT.

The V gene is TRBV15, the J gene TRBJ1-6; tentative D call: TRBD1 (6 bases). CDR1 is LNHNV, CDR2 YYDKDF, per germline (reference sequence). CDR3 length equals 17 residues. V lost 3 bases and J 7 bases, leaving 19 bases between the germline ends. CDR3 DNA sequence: TGTGCCACCAGCAGGGGGGCGGTCGGGACGTCAAATTCACCCCTCCACTTT. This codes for CATSRGAVGTSNSPLHF.

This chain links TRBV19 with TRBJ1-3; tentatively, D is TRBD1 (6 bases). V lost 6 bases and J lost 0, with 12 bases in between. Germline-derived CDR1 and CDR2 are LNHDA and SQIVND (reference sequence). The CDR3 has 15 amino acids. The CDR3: CASSTGYSSGNTIYF. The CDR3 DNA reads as TGTGCCAGTAGCACAGGGTACAGCTCTGGAAACACCATATATTTT.

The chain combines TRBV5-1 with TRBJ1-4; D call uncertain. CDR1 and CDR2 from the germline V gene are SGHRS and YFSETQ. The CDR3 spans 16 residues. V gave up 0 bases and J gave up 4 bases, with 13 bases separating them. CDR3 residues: CASSLDEGRSNEKLFF. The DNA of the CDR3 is TGCGCCAGCAGCTTGGATGAGGGCAGGAGTAATGAAAAACTGTTTTTT.

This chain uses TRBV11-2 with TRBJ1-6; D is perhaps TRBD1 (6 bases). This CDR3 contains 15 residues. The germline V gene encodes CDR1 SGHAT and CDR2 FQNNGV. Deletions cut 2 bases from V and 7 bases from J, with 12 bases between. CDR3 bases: TGTGCCAGCAGCTTAAGAGCAGGGGACAATTCACCCCTCCACTTT. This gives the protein CASSLRAGDNSPLHF. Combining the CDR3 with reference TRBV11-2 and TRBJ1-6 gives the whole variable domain EAGVAQSPRYKIIEKRQSVAFWCNPISGHATLYWYQQILGQGPKLLIQFQNNGVVDDSQLPKDRFSAERLKGVDSTLKIQPAKLEDSAVYLCASSLRAGDNSPLHFGNGTRLTVT.

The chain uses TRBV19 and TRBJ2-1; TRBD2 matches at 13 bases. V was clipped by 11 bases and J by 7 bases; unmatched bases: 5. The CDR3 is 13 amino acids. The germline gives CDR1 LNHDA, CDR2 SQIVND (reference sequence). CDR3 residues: CAVRTSGRNEQFF. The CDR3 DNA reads TGTGCCGTTAGGACTAGCGGGAGAAATGAGCAGTTCTTC.

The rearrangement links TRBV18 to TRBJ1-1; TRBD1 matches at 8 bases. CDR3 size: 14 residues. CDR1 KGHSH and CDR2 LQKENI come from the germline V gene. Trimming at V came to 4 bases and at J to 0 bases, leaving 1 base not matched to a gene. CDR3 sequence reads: CASSLDRVNTEAFF. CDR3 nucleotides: TGTGCCAGCTCACTGGACAGGGTGAACACTGAAGCTTTCTTT. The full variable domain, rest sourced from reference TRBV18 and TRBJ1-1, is NAGVMQNPRHLVRRRGQEARLRCSPMKGHSHVYWYRQLPEEGLKFMVYLQKENIIDESGMPKERFSAEFPKEGPSILRIQQVVRGDSAAYFCASSLDRVNTEAFFGQGTRLTVV.

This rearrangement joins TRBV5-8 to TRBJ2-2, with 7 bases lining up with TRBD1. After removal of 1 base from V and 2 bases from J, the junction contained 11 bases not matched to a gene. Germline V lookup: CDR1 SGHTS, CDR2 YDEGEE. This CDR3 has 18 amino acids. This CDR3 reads CASSLNRGHLSNTGELFF. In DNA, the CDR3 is TGTGCCAGCAGCTTGAACAGGGGACACCTATCCAACACCGGGGAGCTGTTTTTT.

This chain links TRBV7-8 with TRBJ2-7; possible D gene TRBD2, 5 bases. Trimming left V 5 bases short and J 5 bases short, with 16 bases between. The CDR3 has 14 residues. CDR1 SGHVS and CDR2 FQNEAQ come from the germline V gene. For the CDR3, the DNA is TGTGCCAGCAGCATTCGGGGAGCCCCCAACGAGCAGTACTTC. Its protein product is CASSIRGAPNEQYF. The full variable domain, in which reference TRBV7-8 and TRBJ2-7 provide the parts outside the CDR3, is GAGVSQSPRYKVAKRGQDVALRCDPISGHVSLFWYQQALGQGPEFLTYFQNEAQLDKSGLPSDRFFAERPEGSVSTLKIQRTQQEDSAVYLCASSIRGAPNEQYFGPGTRLTVT.

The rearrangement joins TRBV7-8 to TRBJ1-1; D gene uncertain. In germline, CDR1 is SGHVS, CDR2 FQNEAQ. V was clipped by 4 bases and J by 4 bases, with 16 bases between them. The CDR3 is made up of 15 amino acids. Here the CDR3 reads CASSSGLRLGTEAFF. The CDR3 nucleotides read TGTGCCAGCAGCTCCGGTCTGAGGCTCGGCACTGAAGCTTTCTTT.

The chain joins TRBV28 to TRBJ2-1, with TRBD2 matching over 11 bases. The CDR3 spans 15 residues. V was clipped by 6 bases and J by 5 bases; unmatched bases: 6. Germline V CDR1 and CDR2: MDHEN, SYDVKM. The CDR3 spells CASRALAGAHNEQFF. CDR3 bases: TGTGCCAGCAGGGCACTAGCGGGAGCCCACAATGAGCAGTTCTTC.

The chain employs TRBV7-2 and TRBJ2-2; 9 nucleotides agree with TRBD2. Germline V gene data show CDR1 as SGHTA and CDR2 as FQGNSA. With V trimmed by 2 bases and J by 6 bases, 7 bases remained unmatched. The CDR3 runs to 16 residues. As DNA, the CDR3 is TGTGCCAGCAGCTTAATGGCGGGGGGGCTTTCCGGGGAGCTGTTTTTT. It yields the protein CASSLMAGGLSGELFF.

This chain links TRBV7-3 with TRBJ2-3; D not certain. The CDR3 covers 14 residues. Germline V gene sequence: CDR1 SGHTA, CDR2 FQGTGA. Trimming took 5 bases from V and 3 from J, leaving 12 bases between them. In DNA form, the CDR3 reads TGTGCCAGCAGCCTAGTAGGGCGAACAGATACGCAGTATTTT. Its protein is CASSLVGRTDTQYF.

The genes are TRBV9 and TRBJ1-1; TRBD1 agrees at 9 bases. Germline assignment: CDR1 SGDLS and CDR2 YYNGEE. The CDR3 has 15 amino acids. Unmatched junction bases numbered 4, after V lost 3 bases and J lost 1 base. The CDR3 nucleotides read TGTGCCAGCAGCGATGGGACAGGGAAGAACACTGAAGCTTTCTTT. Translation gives CASSDGTGKNTEAFF.

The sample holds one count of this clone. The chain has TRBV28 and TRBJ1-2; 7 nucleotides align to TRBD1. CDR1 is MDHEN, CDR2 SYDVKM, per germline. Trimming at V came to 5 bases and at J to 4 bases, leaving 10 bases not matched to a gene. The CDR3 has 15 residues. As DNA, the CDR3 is TGTGCCAGCAGTCCCTGGACAGAGGGGGCCTATGGCTACACCTTC. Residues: CASSPWTEGAYGYTF.

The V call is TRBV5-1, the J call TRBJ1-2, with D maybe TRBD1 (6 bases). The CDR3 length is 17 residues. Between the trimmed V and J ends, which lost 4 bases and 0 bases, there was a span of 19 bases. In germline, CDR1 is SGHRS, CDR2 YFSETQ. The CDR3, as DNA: TGCGCCAGCAGCCCGGATGGGGGCGCGGCCTCTAACTATGGCTACACCTTC. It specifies CASSPDGGAASNYGYTF.

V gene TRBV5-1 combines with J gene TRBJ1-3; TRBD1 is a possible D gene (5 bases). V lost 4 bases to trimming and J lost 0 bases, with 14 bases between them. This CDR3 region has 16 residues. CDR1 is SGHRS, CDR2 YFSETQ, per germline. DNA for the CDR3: TGCGCCAGCAGCCAGGGCCAGGGCACCTCTGGAAACACCATATATTTT. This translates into CASSQGQGTSGNTIYF.